This T cell receptor (beta chain) was obtained from a study of T cell repertoires in ileal Crohn's disease. Study-level results: Active smokers at surgery had more clonal expansions than non-smokers.

This table comes from immunoSEQ multiplex PCR, and its TCRdb copy is limited to in-frame clones, with some not included. The sample lists more than 11,000 clones; roughly four fifths were seen once. CDR3 size: 11 residues. Germline values: CDR1 MNHNS, CDR2 SASEGT. The V end was cut by 2 bases, the J end by 10 bases, with 5 bases between. To note about this clone: The antigen is unknown.

The sequence was collected from an adult with Crohn's disease. Input material: ileal tissue. The V call is TRBV6-1, the J call TRBJ1-4, with D maybe TRBD1 (5 bases). CDR3 DNA sequence: TGTGCCAGCAGTGAAAGGGGAAAACTGTTTTTT. Encoded protein: CASSERGKLFF.